Given below is one TCR beta chain in context. This clonotype was detected many times. The target of this receptor is not known. The sample holds no much larger clone one base away, and base qualities are not on file. Sequencing relied on an Illumina HiSeq 2000. Multiplex PCR amplification was used to generate the TCR beta chain libraries. The amplified TCR beta chain products were analyzed by high-throughput sequencing. TCRdb ran its own pipeline on the public reads, namely fastp trimming at Q25 and MiXCR clone calling, and kept in-frame beta chains. Each entry merges the rows of one CDR3 protein and shows their most common DNA and genes. Within this sample are 80,000 to 130,000 distinct CDR3 sequences, with approximately 22% of them counted one time only. The ten largest make up roughly 1.3% of the sample. The lymph node samples were taken from the axillary draining lymph nodes of breast cancer patients.

V is cut back by 5 bases and J by 7 bases, with 2 bases in the junction unmatched. CDR1 and CDR2 were assigned from the germline V gene (reference sequence) as LNHDA and SQIVND. The CDR3 spans 14 residues, from the cysteine through the phenylalanine. The kept DNA is CDR3 alone, 42 bases in frame from the first base. This sample stems from a study of breast tumors, draining lymph nodes, adjacent tissues listed by TCRdb under 2016. Concerning the study at large: Breast cancer patients provided tumor, adjacent nontumor tissue and axillary lymph nodes, and the study compared the TCR beta repertoires across these three sources. In human breast cancer, the study set out to assess how tumor, surrounding tissue and draining lymph node repertoires relate to one another and whether T cells might be exchanged between them.

General study outcomes and caveats: The study presented the conclusion that tumor T cells originate in lymph nodes as consistent with a hypothesis, not as something directly demonstrated. Tumors showed preferential V and J gene usage, and their T-cell repertoire diversity fell below that of lymph nodes yet above that of nontumor tissue. Tumor and nontumor tissue repertoires were significantly more similar in luminal-like than in basal-like breast cancer. The data were judged consistent with most tumor T cells deriving from the lymph node and then expanding within tumor tissue.

This clonotype originated in a female donor with breast cancer. Some clones in this sample may be carry-over from other donors' samples. This receptor chain uses TRBV19 and TRBJ1-6; 10 bases in between match TRBD1. Sequenced input: axillary lymph node tissue. The bases read TGTGCCAGTAGTCGGGACAGGGGAAATTCACCCCTCCACTTT. Its translation reads: CASSRDRGNSPLHF.